This TCR beta chain came from a study of shared clonotypes between healthy human individuals. The CDR3 sequence is 13 residues long. Trimming left V 2 bases short and J 5 bases short, with 7 bases between. Germline CDR1 SGHVS, CDR2 FQNEAQ. Some clones are missing from TCRdb's copy, which holds only in-frame ones; the method was immunoSEQ multiplex PCR. The table lists some 2.3 million clones, 90% to 95% of them singletons. The sample comprised naive CD4+ T cells from PBMCs. Documented subset: CD45RA+ positively selected. This chain links TRBV7-8 with TRBJ1-5, with D hard to call. The sequence was obtained from a man aged 18 to 29 in good health. Some clones in this sample may be carry-over from other donors' samples. The CDR3: CASSLLVDQPQHF. The CDR3 nucleotides read TGTGCCAGCAGCTTATTAGTGGATCAGCCCCAGCATTTT.